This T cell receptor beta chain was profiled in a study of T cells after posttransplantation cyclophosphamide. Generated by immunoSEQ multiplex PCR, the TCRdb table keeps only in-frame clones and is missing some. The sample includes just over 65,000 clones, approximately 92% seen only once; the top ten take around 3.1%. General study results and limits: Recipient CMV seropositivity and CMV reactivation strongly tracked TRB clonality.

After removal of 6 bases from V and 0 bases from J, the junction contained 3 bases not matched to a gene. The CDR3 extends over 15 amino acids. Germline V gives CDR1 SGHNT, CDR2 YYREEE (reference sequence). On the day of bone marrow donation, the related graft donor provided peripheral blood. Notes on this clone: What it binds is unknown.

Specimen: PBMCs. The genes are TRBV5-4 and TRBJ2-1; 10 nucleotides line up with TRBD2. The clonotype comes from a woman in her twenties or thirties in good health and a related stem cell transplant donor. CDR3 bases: TGTGCCAGCACAGCGGGGGGGAGCTCCTACAATGAGCAGTTCTTC. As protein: CASTAGGSSYNEQFF.